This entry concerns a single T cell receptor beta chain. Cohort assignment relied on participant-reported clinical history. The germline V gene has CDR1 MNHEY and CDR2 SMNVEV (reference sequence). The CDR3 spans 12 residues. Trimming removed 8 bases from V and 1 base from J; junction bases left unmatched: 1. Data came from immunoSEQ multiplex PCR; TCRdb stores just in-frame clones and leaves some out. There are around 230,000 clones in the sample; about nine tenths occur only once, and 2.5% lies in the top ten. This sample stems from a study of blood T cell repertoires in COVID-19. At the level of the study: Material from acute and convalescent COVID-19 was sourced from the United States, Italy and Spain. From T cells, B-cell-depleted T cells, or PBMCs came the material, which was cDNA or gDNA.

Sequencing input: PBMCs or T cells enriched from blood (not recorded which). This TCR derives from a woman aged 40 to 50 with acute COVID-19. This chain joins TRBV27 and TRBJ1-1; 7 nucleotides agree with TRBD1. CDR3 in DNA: TGTGCCAGCGGGACAGCGAACACTGAAGCTTTCTTT. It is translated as CASGTANTEAFF.